Listed below are T cell receptor beta chains from one sample, sequenced in a study of blood T cell repertoires in COVID-19. Clones were sequenced by immunoSEQ multiplex PCR, and TCRdb holds only the in-frame ones, with some missing. Among 170,000 or so clones, over 75% were seen once, and the ten largest hold approximately 7%. Sequences were obtained from peripheral blood. The receptors come from a man between 65 and 85 years old with active or convalescent COVID-19. Each CDR3 is given with its conserved first and last residue. Fields, in order: V gene, D gene, clone size, J gene, CDR3 length, CDR3 protein, CDR3 DNA. The D gene is left open where the match is weak. The size of a clone is reported for some rows only, either as once, few or many, or as a class for expanded clones.

TRBV6-2/TRBV6-3	TRBD2	once	TRBJ2-5	17	CASSYFMAAGGEETQYF	TGTGCCAGCAGTTACTTCATGGCAGCGGGGGGAGAAGAGACCCAGTACTTC
TRBV9	NA	NA	TRBJ1-1	16	CASSGLADSMNTEAFF	TGTGCCAGCAGCGGACTAGCGGACAGCATGAACACTGAAGCTTTCTTT
TRBV7-2	TRBD1	NA	TRBJ2-7	14	CASSQTGQTYEQYF	TGTGCCAGCAGCCAGACAGGGCAGACCTACGAGCAGTACTTC
TRBV21-1	NA	NA	TRBJ2-5	16	CASSKEGQGEEETQYF	TGTGCCAGTAGCAAAGAGGGACAGGGGGAAGAAGAGACCCAGTACTTC
TRBV10-3	NA	NA	TRBJ2-7	13	CAISTPTAAEQYF	TGTGCCATCAGTACCCCGACAGCAGCCGAGCAGTACTTC
TRBV18	NA	NA	TRBJ2-1	14	CASSPPNGGDEQFF	TGTGCCAGCTCACCACCGAACGGCGGGGATGAGCAGTTCTTC
TRBV30	TRBD1	NA	TRBJ1-2	14	CACTGQGAWNGYTF	TGTGCCTGTACGGGACAGGGGGCTTGGAATGGCTACACCTTC
TRBV11-3	NA	NA	TRBJ1-1	11	CASSLTALAFF	TGTGCCAGCAGCTTAACAGCTCTGGCTTTCTTT
TRBV6-2/TRBV6-3	NA	NA	TRBJ2-7	15	CASSFEDSTSYEQYF	TGTGCCAGCAGCTTCGAGGACTCGACTTCCTACGAGCAGTACTTC
TRBV4-1	NA	NA	TRBJ1-4	17	CASSQEYRITTNEKLFF	TGCGCCAGCAGCCAAGAATATAGAATAACAACTAATGAAAAACTGTTTTTT
TRBV9	TRBD2	once	TRBJ2-3	17	CASSPFFSGTSDDTQYF	TGTGCCAGCAGCCCCTTTTTTTCCGGGACTAGCGACGATACGCAGTATTTT
TRBV5-1	NA	few	TRBJ2-3	13	CASSLQGSDTQYF	TGCGCCAGCAGCTTACAGGGCTCAGATACGCAGTATTTT
TRBV9	TRBD2	NA	TRBJ2-7	14	CASSPTTSAYEQYF	TGTGCCAGCAGCCCTACGACTAGCGCCTACGAGCAGTACTTC
TRBV5-6	TRBD1	few	TRBJ2-5	14	CASSLAGGSETQYF	TGTGCCAGCAGCTTGGCAGGGGGCTCGGAGACCCAGTACTTC
TRBV7-3	TRBD2	NA	TRBJ2-2	17	CASSLTPSGSGPGELFF	TGTGCCAGCAGCTTAACGCCCAGCGGGAGTGGTCCCGGGGAGCTGTTTTTT
TRBV5-6	TRBD2	NA	TRBJ2-3	15	CASSAEGLAGPTQYF	TGTGCCAGCAGCGCTGAGGGACTAGCGGGCCCTACGCAGTATTTT
TRBV2	NA	many	TRBJ2-3	14	CASSRAGATDTQYF	TGTGCCAGCAGTAGAGCAGGGGCGACAGATACGCAGTATTTT
TRBV2	TRBD1	NA	TRBJ2-3	14	CASSGTGGTDTQYF	TGTGCCAGCAGTGGGACAGGGGGGACAGATACGCAGTATTTT
TRBV6-5	TRBD1	NA	TRBJ1-3	16	CASSSLDRVPGNTIYF	TGTGCCAGCAGTTCCCTCGACAGGGTCCCCGGAAACACCATATATTTT
TRBV4-1	TRBD2	once	TRBJ2-7	15	CASSQTASGSYEQYF	TGCGCCAGCAGCCAAACCGCTAGCGGCTCCTACGAGCAGTACTTC
TRBV15	TRBD2	NA	TRBJ2-7	18	CATSRGTASGTLSYEQYF	TGTGCCACCAGCAGAGGGACTGCTAGCGGGACACTCTCCTACGAGCAGTACTTC
TRBV7-7	NA	NA	TRBJ2-5	14	CASSLVGLQETQYF	TGTGCTAGCAGCTTAGTAGGACTCCAGGAGACCCAGTACTTC
TRBV2	NA	once	TRBJ2-4	13	CASSEDFSWRGAF	TGTGCCAGCAGTGAAGATTTTAGCTGGCGGGGAGCTTTC
TRBV14	TRBD1	NA	TRBJ1-6	15	CASSASGTAYSPLHF	TGTGCCAGCAGCGCCTCCGGGACAGCTTATTCACCCCTCCACTTT
TRBV3-1/TRBV3-2	NA	NA	TRBJ1-3	18	CASSLSSREWGSGNTIYF	TGTGCCAGCAGCCTTTCTTCCAGGGAATGGGGCTCTGGAAACACCATATATTTT
TRBV5-1	NA	NA	TRBJ2-1	12	CASQDGLNEQFF	TGCGCCAGCCAAGACGGGTTGAATGAGCAGTTCTTC
TRBV15	NA	NA	TRBJ1-1	13	CATSRDLHTEAFF	TGTGCCACCAGCAGAGATCTACACACTGAAGCTTTCTTT
TRBV19	NA	NA	TRBJ2-1	13	CASSRGLEGEQFF	TGTGCCAGTAGTCGGGGACTCGAAGGGGAGCAGTTCTTC
TRBV29-1	NA	NA	TRBJ1-2	11	CSVGDTYGYTF	TGCAGCGTAGGGGACACCTATGGCTACACCTTC
TRBV27	NA	NA	TRBJ2-1	15	CASRSHGSSYNEQFF	TGTGCCAGCAGATCCCACGGGAGCTCCTACAATGAGCAGTTCTTC
TRBV18	TRBD2	NA	TRBJ2-1	16	CASSPVAGTTYNEQFF	TGTGCCAGCTCACCAGTAGCGGGGACAACATACAATGAGCAGTTCTTC
TRBV18	NA	many	TRBJ2-1	15	CASSPLDSRRDEQFF	TGTGCCAGCTCACCACTGGACTCGAGGCGTGATGAGCAGTTCTTC
TRBV2	NA	NA	TRBJ1-4	13	CASSEAVNEKLFF	TGTGCCAGCAGTGAGGCGGTTAATGAAAAACTGTTTTTT
TRBV5-1	NA	NA	TRBJ1-5	18	CASSLAGHPAGSNQPQHF	TGCGCCAGCAGCTTGGCCGGCCATCCAGCAGGCAGCAATCAGCCCCAGCATTTT
TRBV10-2	TRBD2	NA	TRBJ2-1	15	CASRAGTSGDNEQFF	TGCGCCAGCAGGGCCGGGACTAGCGGAGACAATGAGCAGTTCTTC
TRBV27	TRBD1	NA	TRBJ2-7	15	CASSNSGTGKYEQYF	TGTGCCAGCAGCAACTCCGGGACAGGCAAATACGAGCAGTACTTC
TRBV3-1/TRBV3-2	NA	NA	TRBJ1-4	14	CASSRQEDNEKLFF	TGTGCCAGCAGCCGGCAGGAAGATAATGAAAAACTGTTTTTT
TRBV4-3	TRBD1	many	TRBJ1-4	14	CASSLGQLNEKLFF	TGCGCCAGCAGCCTGGGACAGCTCAATGAAAAACTGTTTTTT
TRBV6-1	TRBD2	NA	TRBJ2-5	17	CASSEDGGRVVQETQYF	TGTGCCAGCAGTGAAGATGGGGGGAGGGTAGTACAAGAGACCCAGTACTTC
TRBV6-5	NA	NA	TRBJ1-1	15	CASWTGREENTEAFF	TGTGCCAGCTGGACTGGAAGGGAGGAGAACACTGAAGCTTTCTTT
TRBV7-2	NA	NA	TRBJ2-4	17	CASSLVLGTLAKNIQYF	TGTGCCAGCAGCTTAGTTCTGGGCACCTTAGCCAAAAACATTCAGTACTTC
TRBV5-1	TRBD1	NA	TRBJ1-3	15	CASSSGQFSGNTIYF	TGCGCCAGCAGCTCGGGACAGTTCTCTGGAAACACCATATATTTT
TRBV15	NA	NA	TRBJ1-5	17	CATSGHPRGIRDQPQHF	TGTGCCACCAGCGGTCACCCAAGGGGGATAAGGGATCAGCCCCAGCATTTT
TRBV5-1	NA	once	TRBJ1-2	13	CASSLRGNEGYTF	TGCGCCAGCAGCTTGAGGGGCAACGAGGGCTACACCTTC
TRBV6-2/TRBV6-3	NA	NA	TRBJ1-2	13	CASSLQGFRGYTF	TGTGCCAGCAGTCTACAGGGATTTCGGGGCTACACCTTC
TRBV25-1	NA	once	TRBJ1-2	15	CASSEFTGGARGYTF	TGTGCCAGCAGTGAATTTACGGGGGGCGCACGGGGCTACACCTTC
TRBV6-2/TRBV6-3	TRBD1	NA	TRBJ1-1	19	CASSYARDRGARWSTEAFF	TGTGCCAGCAGTTACGCCCGGGACAGGGGGGCCAGGTGGTCCACTGAAGCTTTCTTT
TRBV6-6	TRBD1	NA	TRBJ1-2	14	CASSPQGVNYGYTF	TGTGCCAGCAGTCCTCAGGGGGTTAACTATGGCTACACCTTC
TRBV5-1	NA	NA	TRBJ2-7	13	CASSLDPGQEQYF	TGCGCCAGCAGCTTGGATCCCGGACAAGAGCAGTACTTC
TRBV5-1	NA	NA	TRBJ2-2	13	CASSLGAPGELFF	TGCGCCAGCAGCTTGGGGGCCCCCGGGGAGCTGTTTTTT
TRBV7-3	NA	NA	TRBJ2-1	13	CASSPGTYNEQFF	TGTGCCAGCAGTCCCGGGACCTACAATGAGCAGTTCTTC
TRBV27	TRBD1	few	TRBJ1-4	16	CASSQRQGSTNEKLFF	TGTGCCAGCAGTCAGCGACAGGGATCAACTAATGAAAAACTGTTTTTT
TRBV28	NA	NA	TRBJ1-2	12	CASSGSGYGYTF	TGTGCCAGCAGCGGGTCGGGGTATGGCTACACCTTC
TRBV12-3/TRBV12-4	NA	NA	TRBJ2-5	13	CASSLYTGETQYF	TGTGCCAGCAGTCTCTATACAGGGGAGACCCAGTACTTC
TRBV30	TRBD1	few	TRBJ1-4	15	CAGTGTGGINEKLFF	TGTGCCGGGACCGGGACAGGGGGCATTAATGAAAAACTGTTTTTT